Given below is one TCR beta chain in context. The data belong to a study of shared clonotypes between healthy human individuals. The germline CDR1 and CDR2 sequences are SNHLY and FYNNEI. V lost 6 bases, J lost 2 bases, and 7 bases lay in between. The length of the CDR3 is 12 residues. The protocol was immunoSEQ multiplex PCR, while the TCRdb copy is restricted to in-frame clones and leaves out a portion. Here the sample spans a few hundred thousand clones, almost 97% being singletons. The material sequenced was naive CD4+ T cells sorted from blood. Subset here: CD45RA+ positively selected. The receptor was derived from a woman aged 30 to 39 in good health. The chain recombines TRBV2 with TRBJ1-1, with no clear D. CDR3 nucleotide sequence: TGTGCCAGCAGGCAGAGTAACACTGAAGCTTTCTTT. Protein: CASRQSNTEAFF. The full variable domain, rest sourced from reference TRBV2 and TRBJ1-1, is EPEVTQTPSHQVTQMGQEVILRCVPISNHLYFYWYRQILGQKVEFLVSFYNNEISEKSEIFDDQFSVERPDGSNFTLKIRSTKLEDSAMYFCASRQSNTEAFFGQGTRLTVV.